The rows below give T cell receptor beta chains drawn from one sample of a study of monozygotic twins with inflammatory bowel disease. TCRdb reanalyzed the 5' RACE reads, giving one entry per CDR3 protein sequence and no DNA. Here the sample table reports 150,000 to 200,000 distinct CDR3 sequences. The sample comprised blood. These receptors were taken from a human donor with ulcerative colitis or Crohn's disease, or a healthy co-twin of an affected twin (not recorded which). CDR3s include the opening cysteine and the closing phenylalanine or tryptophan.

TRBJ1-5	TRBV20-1	CSAESGDQPQHF
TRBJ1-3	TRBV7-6	CASSRAGGGLMSGNTIYF
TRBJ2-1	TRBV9	CASSVGGDSYNEQFF
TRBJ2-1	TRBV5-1	CASSLGWGGAYNEQFF
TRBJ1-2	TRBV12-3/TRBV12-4	CASSPTPDSLYGYTF
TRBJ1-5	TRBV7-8	CASSLRRQTNQPQHF
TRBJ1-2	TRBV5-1	CASRSGIQDYGYTF
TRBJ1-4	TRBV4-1	CASSQPGRTNEKLFF
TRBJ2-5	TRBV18	CASSPRQTSETQYF
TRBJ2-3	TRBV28	CASNRVRGLHTDTQYF
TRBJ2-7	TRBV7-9	CASSPLEGTLAEQYF
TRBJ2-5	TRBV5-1	CASSPLVAGGQETQYF
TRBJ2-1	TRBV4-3	CASSQGTGRLRNEQFF
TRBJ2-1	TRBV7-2	CASSLAPGLNADEQFF
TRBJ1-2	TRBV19	CASSINTRTAVINYGYTF
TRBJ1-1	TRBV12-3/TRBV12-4	CASSALLGENTEAFF
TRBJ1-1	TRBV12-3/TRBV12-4	CASSFGKRGGLGTEAFF
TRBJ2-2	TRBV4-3	CASSLQRGMDTGELFF
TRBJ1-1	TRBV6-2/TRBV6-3	CASSPHRYGAFF
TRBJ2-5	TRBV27	CASSLILGPDWGETQYF
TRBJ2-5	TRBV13	CASSASGTGGRETQYF
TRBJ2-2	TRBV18	CASSPETSENTGELFF
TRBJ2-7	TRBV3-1	CASSQWDRTGLGQYF
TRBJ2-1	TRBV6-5	CASSYRLAGESEQFF
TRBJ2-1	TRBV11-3	CASSPGLAAGEGEQFF
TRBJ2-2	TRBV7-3	CASSLRPGRMNTGELFF
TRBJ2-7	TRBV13	CASSPRGTSFEQYF
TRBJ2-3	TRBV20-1	CSAPWRVSTDTQYF
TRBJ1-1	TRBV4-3	CASSQDGGGIAFF
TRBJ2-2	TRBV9	CASSFSGSFTGELFF
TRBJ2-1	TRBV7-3	CASSEHQDNEQFF
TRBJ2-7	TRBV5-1	CASSWLGGKVVKEQYF
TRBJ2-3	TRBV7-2	CASSLGSSGSGGTQYF
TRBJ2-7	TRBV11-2	CASSSLGYEQYF
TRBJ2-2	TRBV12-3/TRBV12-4	CASSLAANRGYPGELFF
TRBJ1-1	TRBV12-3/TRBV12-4	CATKTGTEAFF
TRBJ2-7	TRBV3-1	CASSQYHGGSYEQYF
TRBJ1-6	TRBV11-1	CASSLGVYNSPLHF